The clone carrying this TCR beta chain has more than one count but fewer than ten. Its antigen is not identified. This entry comes from a study of T-cell memory formation after mild COVID-19. Study at large: TCR clusters largely stayed donor specific.

The germline V gene encodes CDR1 SGHTA and CDR2 FQGNSA. The CDR3 has 15 amino acids. V gave up 5 bases and J gave up 1 base, with 14 bases separating them. Researchers used 5'RACE with constant-segment primers to make TCR alpha and TCR beta cDNA libraries that carry sample barcodes and UMIs. TCRdb redid the calling of the 5' RACE reads with MiXCR, one entry per CDR3 protein. In the table there are about 390,000 distinct CDR3 sequences, roughly 15% of which are singletons. Overall study findings and caveats: There was a balanced CD4/CD8 profile in clones contracting day 15 to 85, and later expanders leaned CD4+.

The source is a man younger than 35 who had mild COVID-19 (a few samples of this study predate the infection). Cell type and time point are not known. The gene calls are TRBV7-2 and TRBJ1-1; TRBD1 is a possible D gene (5 bases). Sequencing was performed on PBMCs or a T cell subset sorted from them (not recorded which). The CDR3 sequence is CASSRYGTANTEAFF. The DNA of the CDR3 is TGTGCCAGCAGCCGGTACGGGACGGCGAACACTGAAGCTTTCTTT.